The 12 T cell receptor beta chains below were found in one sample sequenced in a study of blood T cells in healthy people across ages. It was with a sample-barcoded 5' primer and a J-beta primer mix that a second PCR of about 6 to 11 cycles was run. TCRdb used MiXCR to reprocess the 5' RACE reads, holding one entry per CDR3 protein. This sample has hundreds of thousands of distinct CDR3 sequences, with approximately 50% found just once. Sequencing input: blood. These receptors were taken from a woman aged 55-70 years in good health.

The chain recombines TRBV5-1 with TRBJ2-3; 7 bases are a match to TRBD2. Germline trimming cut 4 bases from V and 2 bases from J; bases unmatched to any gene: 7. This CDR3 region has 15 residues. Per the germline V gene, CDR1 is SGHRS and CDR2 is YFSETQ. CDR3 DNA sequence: TGCGCCAGCAGCCACCGACTAGCCGACACAGATACGCAGTATTTT. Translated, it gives CASSHRLADTDTQYF.

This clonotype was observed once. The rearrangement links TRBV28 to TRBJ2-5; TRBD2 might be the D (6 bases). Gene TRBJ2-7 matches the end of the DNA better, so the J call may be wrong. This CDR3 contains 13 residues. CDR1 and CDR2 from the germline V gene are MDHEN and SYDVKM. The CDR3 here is CASSLAGKDEQYF. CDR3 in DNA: TGTGCCAGCAGTTTGGCGGGAAAGGACGAGCAGTACTTC.

CDR3 DNA: TGCAGCGTTAGCCAGGCCAATGAGCAGTTCTTC. It is translated as CSVSQANEQFF. The rearrangement uses TRBV29-1 and TRBJ2-1; no definite D call. Germline V gene data show CDR1 as SQVTM and CDR2 as ANQGSEA. The V end was cut by 5 bases, the J end by 6 bases, with 8 bases between. The CDR3 consists of 11 residues.

The CDR3 sequence is CASSKTVNYGYTF. The CDR3 nucleotides are TGCGCCAGCAGTAAGACAGTCAACTATGGCTACACCTTC. The rearrangement links TRBV5-1 to TRBJ1-2; D might be TRBD1 (5 bases). The CDR3 totals 13 residues. Germline V lookup: CDR1 SGHRS, CDR2 YFSETQ. V was cut by 5 bases and J by 2 bases, with 10 bases left in between.

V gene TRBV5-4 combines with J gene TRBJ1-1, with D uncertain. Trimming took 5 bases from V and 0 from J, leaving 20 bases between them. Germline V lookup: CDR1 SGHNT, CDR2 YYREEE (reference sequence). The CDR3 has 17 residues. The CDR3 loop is CASRDGPRRGMNTEAFF. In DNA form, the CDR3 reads TGTGCCAGCAGGGACGGGCCGCGCAGAGGGATGAACACTGAAGCTTTCTTT. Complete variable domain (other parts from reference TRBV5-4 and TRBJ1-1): ETGVTQSPTHLIKTRGQQVTLRCSSQSGHNTVSWYQQALGQGPQFIFQYYREEENGRGNFPPRFSGLQFPNYSSELNVNALELDDSALYLCASRDGPRRGMNTEAFFGQGTRLTVV.

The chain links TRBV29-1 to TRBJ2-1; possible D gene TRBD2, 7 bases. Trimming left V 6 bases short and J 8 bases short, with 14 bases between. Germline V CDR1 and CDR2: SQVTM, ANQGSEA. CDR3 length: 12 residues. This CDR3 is CSVDIGGDEQFF. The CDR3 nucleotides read TGCAGCGTAGATATAGGGGGGGATGAGCAGTTCTTC.

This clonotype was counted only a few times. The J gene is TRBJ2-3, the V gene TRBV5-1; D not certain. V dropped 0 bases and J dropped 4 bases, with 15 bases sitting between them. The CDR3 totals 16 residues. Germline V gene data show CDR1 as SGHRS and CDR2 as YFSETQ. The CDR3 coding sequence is TGCGCCAGCAGCTTGGGATCGGCAGGCGAGCCAGATACGCAGTATTTT. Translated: CASSLGSAGEPDTQYF.

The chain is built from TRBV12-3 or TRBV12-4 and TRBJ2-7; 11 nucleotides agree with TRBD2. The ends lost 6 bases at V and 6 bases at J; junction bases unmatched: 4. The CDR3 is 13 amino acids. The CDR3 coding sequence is TGTGCCAGCAGACTAGCGGGAGATATCGAGCAGTACTTC. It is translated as CASRLAGDIEQYF.

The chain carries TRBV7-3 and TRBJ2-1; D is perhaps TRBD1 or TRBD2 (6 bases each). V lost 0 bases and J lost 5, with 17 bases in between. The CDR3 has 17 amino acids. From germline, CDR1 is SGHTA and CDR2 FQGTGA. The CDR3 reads CASSLTDGGHLDNEQFF. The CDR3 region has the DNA TGTGCCAGCAGCTTAACTGACGGGGGACACCTCGACAATGAGCAGTTCTTC.

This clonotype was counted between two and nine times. The CDR3 coding sequence is TGCAGTGTTCAGGGGCCCGACAGATTCCAAGAGACCCAGTACTTC. It is translated as CSVQGPDRFQETQYF. V is TRBV20-1 and J is TRBJ2-5, with D perhaps matching TRBD1 (6 bases). With 7 bases removed from V and 1 base from J, the gap between germline ends came to 19 bases. Looked up from germline, CDR1 is DFQATT and CDR2 is SNEGSKA (reference sequence). The CDR3 has 15 amino acids.

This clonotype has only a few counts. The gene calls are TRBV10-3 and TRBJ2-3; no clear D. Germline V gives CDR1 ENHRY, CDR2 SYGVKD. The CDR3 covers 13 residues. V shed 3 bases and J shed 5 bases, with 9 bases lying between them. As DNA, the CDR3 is TGTGCCATCAGTGAAGAGCAAATAGATACGCAGTATTTT. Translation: CAISEEQIDTQYF.

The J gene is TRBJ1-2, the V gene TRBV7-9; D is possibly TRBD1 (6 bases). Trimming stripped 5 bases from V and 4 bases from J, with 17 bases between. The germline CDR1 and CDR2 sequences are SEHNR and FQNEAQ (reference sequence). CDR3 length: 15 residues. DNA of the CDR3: TGTGCCAGCAGCGGACGGGACACCCGGAGCTATGGCTACACCTTC. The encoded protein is CASSGRDTRSYGYTF. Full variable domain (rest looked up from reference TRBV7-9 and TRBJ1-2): DTGVSQNPRHKITKRGQNVTFRCDPISEHNRLYWYRQTLGQGPEFLTYFQNEAQLEKSRLLSDRFSAERPKGSFSTLEIQRTEQGDSAMYLCASSGRDTRSYGYTFGSGTRLTVV.